This TCR beta chain derives from a study of T cells in Graves' hyperthyroidism and ophthalmopathy. Germline V gene data show CDR1 as MNHNS and CDR2 as SASEGT. This CDR3 region has 17 residues. V dropped 5 bases and J dropped 3; count of bases not matched to a gene: 14. TCR beta CDR3 region amplification was performed from RNA transcripts. The TCR CDR3 was amplified in a first-round RT-PCR using the HTBI primer set. TCRdb reprocessed the multiplex PCR reads via MiXCR and lists one record per CDR3 protein. The repertoire consists of around 520,000 distinct CDR3 sequences, with 14% occurring once and the leading ten covering roughly 13%. This clonotype has a count of ten or more.

The clonotype was recovered from a woman in her 40s with Graves' hyperthyroidism. The sequenced sample consisted of blood. The chain combines TRBV6-1 with TRBJ2-3; 7 bases line up with TRBD2. The CDR3 is CASSTPLDEGGTDTQYF. CDR3 bases: TGTGCCAGCAGTACGCCCCTAGATGAGGGAGGGACAGATACGCAGTATTTT.